The 31 T cell receptor beta chains listed next were all sequenced from one sample in a study of lymphopenia after photon versus proton radiotherapy. The assay was immunoSEQ multiplex PCR, and TCRdb's table has in-frame clones only and misses some. The data contain about 18,000 clones, 92% of them seen just once; the ten biggest clones take up roughly 1.8%. The source was peripheral blood, collected from a patient treated with photon-based radiotherapy. The origin of the receptors is a middle-aged woman with cholangiocarcinoma.

This clone was counted a single time. The chain joins TRBV7-9 to TRBJ2-2; D uncertain. V was clipped by 3 bases and J by 1 base, with 9 bases between them. This CDR3 is built from 15 residues. Germline V gives CDR1 SEHNR, CDR2 FQNEAQ (reference sequence). For the CDR3, the DNA is TGTGCCAGCAGCTTTGGTGCACAGAACACCGGGGAGCTGTTTTTT. It is translated as CASSFGAQNTGELFF.

This chain joins TRBV28 and TRBJ2-1; D ambiguous. V gave up 5 bases and J gave up 0 bases, with 14 bases separating them. The CDR3 runs 16 residues. Germline-derived CDR1 and CDR2 are MDHEN and SYDVKM. The CDR3, as DNA: TGTGCCAGCAGTCCCCATCCTCGAAGCTCCTACAATGAGCAGTTCTTC. Translation gives CASSPHPRSSYNEQFF.

The sample holds one count of this clone. This chain uses TRBV29-1 with TRBJ1-1; 10 bases align to TRBD1. The V segment lost 4 bases and the J segment 4 bases; nucleotides outside the gene matches: 6. Looked up from germline, CDR1 is SQVTM and CDR2 is ANQGSEA. The CDR3 consists of 14 residues. CDR3 sequence: CSVALTGGRTEAFF. CDR3 nucleotide sequence: TGCAGCGTTGCCCTGACAGGGGGCCGCACTGAAGCTTTCTTT.

This clone was found once. This chain connects TRBV6-1 to TRBJ2-7; 7 positions match TRBD2. The V and J ends lost 4 bases and 3 bases, in that order; junction bases with no gene match: 15. The germline V gene has CDR1 MNHNS and CDR2 SASEGT. This CDR3 comprises 17 residues. CDR3 nucleotides: TGTGCCAGCAGTGCCTCCTCGTCCGGGACTAACTACTACGAGCAGTACTTC. Protein sequence: CASSASSSGTNYYEQYF.

This chain connects TRBV9 to TRBJ2-1; 15 bases align to TRBD2. The CDR3 runs 17 residues. V shed 4 bases, J shed 4 bases, and the junction held 6 bases outside the gene matches. Germline V gene lookup returns CDR1 SGDLS and CDR2 YYNGEE. CDR3 region: CASSLGTSGGIYNEQFF. CDR3 DNA sequence: TGTGCCAGCAGCCTTGGGACTAGCGGGGGGATTTACAATGAGCAGTTCTTC. Looking up the rest from reference TRBV9 and TRBJ2-1 gives the full variable domain: DSGVTQTPKHLITATGQRVTLRCSPRSGDLSVYWYQQSLDQGLQFLIQYYNGEERAKGNILERFSAQQFPDLHSELNLSSLELGDSALYFCASSLGTSGGIYNEQFFGPGTRLTVL.

The chain couples TRBV4-1 to TRBJ2-7; 12 bases are shared with TRBD2. Trimming at V came to 3 bases and at J to 5 bases, leaving 5 bases not matched to a gene. The CDR3 spans 15 residues. Germline V gene lookup returns CDR1 MGHRA and CDR2 YSYEKL. The CDR3: CASSQPTSGSNEQYF. Written as DNA, the CDR3 is TGCGCCAGCAGCCAGCCGACTAGCGGGAGTAACGAGCAGTACTTC.

The chain joins TRBV14 to TRBJ1-1, with D unclear. The CDR3 consists of 13 residues. CDR1 is SGHDN and CDR2 is FVKESK in the germline V gene. The V end was cut by 3 bases, the J end by 0 bases, with 5 bases between. This CDR3 is CASSQALNTEAFF. The CDR3, as DNA: TGTGCCAGCAGCCAGGCCTTGAACACTGAAGCTTTCTTT.

The chain is built from TRBV30 and TRBJ2-3; possibly TRBD1 or TRBD2 for D (6 bases each). CDR1 and CDR2 (germline): GTSNPN, SVGIG (reference sequence). V was cut by 3 bases and J by 2 bases, with 12 bases left in between. The CDR3 sequence is 14 residues long. DNA of the CDR3: TGTGCCTGGAGGCGGGACACCTTCACAGATACGCAGTATTTT. Translated: CAWRRDTFTDTQYF.

Only a few counts were recorded for this clone. The V and J genes are TRBV7-6 and TRBJ2-7, with 9 bases matching TRBD2. Germline lookup yields CDR1 SGHVS and CDR2 FNYEAQ. There are 15 residues in the CDR3. V was pared by 1 base and J by 5 bases, with 6 bases of the junction left unmatched. CDR3 sequence (DNA): TGTGCCAGCAGCTTAGGAGGCGGGAGGGCCGACGAGCAGTACTTC. It yields the protein CASSLGGGRADEQYF.

The chain couples TRBV7-2 to TRBJ2-2, with D maybe TRBD2 (7 bases). There are 18 residues in the CDR3. Trimming left V 1 base short and J 5 bases short, with 20 bases between. Germline CDR1 is SGHTA and CDR2 is FQGNSA. CDR3 sequence (DNA): TGTGCCAGCAGCTTAGGATGGGCGTCGGGGGGCTGGACCGGGGAGCTGTTTTTT. This sequence encodes CASSLGWASGGWTGELFF.

The rearrangement joins TRBV2 to TRBJ1-5; a weak D match, TRBD1 (5 bases). The CDR3 contains 15 residues. Germline V gives CDR1 SNHLY, CDR2 FYNNEI. V shed 2 bases and J shed 1 base, with 9 bases lying between them. In DNA, the CDR3 is TGTGCCAGCAGTGAAATGGGGGGAAGCAATCAGCCCCAGCATTTT. It codes for CASSEMGGSNQPQHF.

The gene calls are TRBV28 and TRBJ2-1; 10 bases are shared with TRBD1. Trimming cost V 5 bases and J 4 bases; bases outside gene matches: 11. CDR3 length equals 17 residues. CDR1 is MDHEN and CDR2 is SYDVKM in the germline V gene. CDR3 loop: CASSPGLGTGAYNEQFF. CDR3 in DNA: TGTGCCAGCAGTCCCGGGTTGGGGACAGGGGCTTACAATGAGCAGTTCTTC.

The genes are TRBV28 and TRBJ1-2; tentative D call: TRBD1 (6 bases). Trimming took 3 bases from V and 5 from J, leaving 13 bases between them. This CDR3 is 14 amino acids long. Germline values: CDR1 MDHEN, CDR2 SYDVKM. The CDR3, as DNA: TGTGCCAGCAGTTTTCCGGGGGCGCTGTATGGCTACACCTTC. Translation gives CASSFPGALYGYTF.

The chain employs TRBV28 and TRBJ2-1, with TRBD2 identical over 15 bases. This CDR3 contains 16 residues. The germline gives CDR1 MDHEN, CDR2 SYDVKM. V dropped 6 bases and J dropped 5; count of bases not matched to a gene: 5. The CDR3 DNA sequence: TGTGCCAGCAGCCGAGGACTAGCGGGGGGGCACAATGAGCAGTTCTTC. Protein sequence: CASSRGLAGGHNEQFF. The full variable domain, rest sourced from reference TRBV28 and TRBJ2-1, is DVKVTQSSRYLVKRTGEKVFLECVQDMDHENMFWYRQDPGLGLRLIYFSYDVKMKEKGDIPEGYSVSREKKERFSLILESASTNQTSMYLCASSRGLAGGHNEQFFGPGTRLTVL.

This chain uses TRBV4-1 with TRBJ1-2, with 7 bases fitting TRBD1. The CDR3 is made up of 13 amino acids. The germline gives CDR1 MGHRA, CDR2 YSYEKL. V dropped 4 bases and J dropped 5; count of bases not matched to a gene: 4. The CDR3 is CASSLGTDYGYTF. For the CDR3, the DNA is TGCGCCAGCAGCCTAGGGACAGATTATGGCTACACCTTC.

The table lists this clone with a few counts. This sequence joins TRBV28 and TRBJ2-7; 8 bases agree with TRBD1. This CDR3 region has 16 residues. The J segment lost 6 bases and the V segment lost 5 bases, leaving 15 bases of the junction unmatched. From germline, CDR1 is MDHEN and CDR2 SYDVKM. DNA for the CDR3: TGTGCCAGCAGTCCTAACCGCCGCAGGGGGCTCGGCGAGCAGTACTTC. This codes for CASSPNRRRGLGEQYF.

V is TRBV28 and J is TRBJ2-7, with TRBD1 identical over 11 bases. V lost 6 bases, J lost 6 bases, and 7 bases stayed unmatched. CDR3 length: 14 amino acids. Germline V CDR1 and CDR2: MDHEN, SYDVKM. The CDR3 nucleotides read TGTGCCAGCAGGGAGGGGACAGGGGGAGGCGAGCAGTACTTC. This gives the protein CASREGTGGGEQYF.

The rearrangement links TRBV30 to TRBJ1-2, with D tentatively TRBD1 (6 bases). V was trimmed by 1 base and J by 7 bases, leaving 10 bases between them. CDR1 and CDR2 (germline): GTSNPN, SVGIG (reference sequence). The CDR3 is 12 amino acids. The chain's CDR3 is CAWSEGGSGYTF. CDR3 coding DNA: TGTGCCTGGAGTGAGGGGGGGAGTGGCTACACCTTC.

The chain joins TRBV7-8 to TRBJ1-1; 8 bases fit TRBD1. The J segment lost 4 bases and the V segment lost 5 bases, leaving 9 bases of the junction unmatched. The CDR3 length is 15 residues. Per germline, CDR1 SGHVS and CDR2 FQNEAQ. In DNA form, the CDR3 reads TGTGCCAGCAGCCCAAGGACAGGGTATATCACTGAAGCTTTCTTT. Encoded protein: CASSPRTGYITEAFF.

The genes are TRBV28 and TRBJ1-2; TRBD1 matches at 8 bases. CDR1 MDHEN and CDR2 SYDVKM come from the germline V gene. Unmatched junction bases numbered 9, after V lost 6 bases and J lost 9 bases. CDR3 length: 13 amino acids. CDR3 amino acids: CASRYSGTGSYTF. Here the CDR3 DNA reads TGTGCCAGCAGATACTCCGGGACAGGTAGCTACACCTTC.

This clone was observed a single time. This sequence joins TRBV10-3 and TRBJ1-2; TRBD1 agrees at 11 bases. Germline V gene data show CDR1 as ENHRY and CDR2 as SYGVKD. V was clipped by 6 bases and J by 8 bases; unmatched bases: 11. The CDR3 covers 15 residues. For the CDR3, the DNA is TGTGCCATCAGCCAGGACAGGGGGCCATTGGAGGGCTACACCTTC. Translated: CAISQDRGPLEGYTF.

The chain carries TRBV6-4 and TRBJ2-6, with TRBD2 as a possible D gene (7 bases). The CDR3 covers 18 residues. Trimming took off 8 bases at V and 0 bases at J, with 20 bases between the two ends. Germline V gene data show CDR1 as MRHNA and CDR2 as SNTAGT. CDR3 residues: CASLWGASGSSGANVLTF. DNA of the CDR3: TGTGCCAGCCTGTGGGGGGCTAGCGGAAGCTCTGGGGCCAACGTCCTGACTTTC.

This chain links TRBV27 with TRBJ1-4; D is unclear. The CDR3 is made up of 14 amino acids. The ends were cut back, 8 bases at V and 7 bases at J, with 17 bases in the middle. Germline V CDR1 and CDR2: MNHEY, SMNVEV (reference sequence). The CDR3 reads CASAGTSRGEKLFF. CDR3 bases: TGTGCCAGCGCTGGCACCAGTCGGGGTGAAAAACTGTTTTTT. Variable domain in full (rest from reference TRBV27 and TRBJ1-4): EAQVTQNPRYLITVTGKKLTVTCSQNMNHEYMSWYRQDPGLGLRQIYYSMNVEVTDKGDVPEGYKVSRKEKRNFPLILESPSPNQTSLYFCASAGTSRGEKLFFGSGTQLSVL.

Here the CDR3 DNA reads TGTGCCGGAAAACCAGGGGGCCTTTCCTATAATTCACCCCTCCACTTT. This sequence encodes CAGKPGGLSYNSPLHF. J is TRBJ1-6 and V is TRBV30; 8 bases are a match to TRBD1. The germline V gene has CDR1 GTSNPN and CDR2 SVGIG (reference sequence). The CDR3 totals 16 residues. The V and J ends lost 8 bases and 1 base, in that order; junction bases with no gene match: 10. Together with reference TRBV30 and TRBJ1-6, the CDR3 gives the full variable domain: SQTIHQWPATLVQPVGSPLSLECTVEGTSNPNLYWYRQAAGRGLQLLFYSVGIGQISSEVPQNLSASRPQDRQFILSSKKLLLSDSGFYLCAGKPGGLSYNSPLHFGNGTRLTVT.

The chain is built from TRBV28 and TRBJ1-1; D is undetermined. The V end lost 7 bases, the J end lost 4 bases, and 19 bases lay between the germline ends. The CDR3 consists of 15 residues. Germline CDR1 and CDR2: MDHEN and SYDVKM. CDR3: CASINPGRGGTEAFF. CDR3 nucleotides: TGTGCCAGCATCAATCCCGGACGAGGAGGCACTGAAGCTTTCTTT.

The chain employs TRBV7-3 and TRBJ1-1; TRBD1 is a possible D gene (6 bases). Germline lookup yields CDR1 SGHTA and CDR2 FQGTGA. The ends were cut back, 0 bases at V and 2 bases at J, with 7 bases in the middle. There are 14 residues in the CDR3. The CDR3 nucleotides read TGTGCCAGCAGCTTAACAGGGGGTAACACTGAAGCTTTCTTT. It codes for CASSLTGGNTEAFF.

This chain uses TRBV14 with TRBJ1-2, with D unresolved. CDR1 and CDR2 from the germline V gene are SGHDN and FVKESK. This CDR3 has 19 amino acids. V was pared by 2 bases and J by 3 bases, with 25 bases between. This CDR3 reads CASSQTLDPRYALDYGYTF. The DNA for the CDR3 is TGTGCCAGCAGCCAAACCCTCGACCCCCGTTACGCTTTGGACTATGGCTACACCTTC.

This sequence joins TRBV7-3 and TRBJ1-2; D is uncertain. Germline CDR1 and CDR2: SGHTA and FQGTGA. V was shortened by 0 bases and J by 8 bases, with 13 bases between the two germline ends. The CDR3 contains 14 residues. The CDR3 reads CASSLTGSAGGYTF. The CDR3, as DNA: TGTGCCAGCAGCTTAACGGGGTCCGCGGGAGGCTACACCTTC.

The rearrangement links TRBV28 to TRBJ2-7; D is ambiguous. Germline V lookup: CDR1 MDHEN, CDR2 SYDVKM. This CDR3 has 14 residues. Trimming left V 8 bases short and J 0 bases short, with 14 bases between. CDR3 amino acids: CASAIQQSSYEQYF. The CDR3, as DNA: TGTGCCAGCGCCATCCAGCAGAGCTCCTACGAGCAGTACTTC.

V usage is TRBV4-1 and J usage is TRBJ2-3; no clear D gene. CDR3 length: 16 amino acids. Germline CDR1 reads MGHRA; CDR2 reads YSYEKL. V lost 1 base to trimming and J lost 6 bases, with 17 bases between them. As DNA, the CDR3 is TGCGCCAGCAGCCAAGTTAACATGGGCTTAATGGATACGCAGTATTTT. Translating gives CASSQVNMGLMDTQYF.

The chain uses TRBV6-5 and TRBJ2-2, with D unclear. Germline V CDR1 and CDR2: MNHEY, SVGAGI. The CDR3 spans 12 residues. Trimming removed 3 bases at V and 6 bases at J, with 5 bases between. For the CDR3, the DNA is TGTGCCAGCAGTTATCAGCCCGGGGAGCTGTTTTTT. Its translation is CASSYQPGELFF.